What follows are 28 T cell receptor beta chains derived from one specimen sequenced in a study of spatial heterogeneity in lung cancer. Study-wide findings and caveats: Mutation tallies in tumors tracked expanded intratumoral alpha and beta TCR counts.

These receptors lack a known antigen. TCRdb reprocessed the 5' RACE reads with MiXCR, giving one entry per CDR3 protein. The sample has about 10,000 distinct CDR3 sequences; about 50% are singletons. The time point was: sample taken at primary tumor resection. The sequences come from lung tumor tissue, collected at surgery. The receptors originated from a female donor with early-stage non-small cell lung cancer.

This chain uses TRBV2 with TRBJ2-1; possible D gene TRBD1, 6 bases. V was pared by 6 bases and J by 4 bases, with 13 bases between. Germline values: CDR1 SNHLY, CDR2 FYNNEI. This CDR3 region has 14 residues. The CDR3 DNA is TGTGCCAGCAGCCTCGGACAGATGTACAATGAGCAGTTCTTC. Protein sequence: CASSLGQMYNEQFF.

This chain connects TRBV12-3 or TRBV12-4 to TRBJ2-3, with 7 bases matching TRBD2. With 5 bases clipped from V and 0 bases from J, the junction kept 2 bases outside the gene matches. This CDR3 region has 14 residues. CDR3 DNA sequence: TGTGCCAGCAGTGGGAGGGGAAGCACAGATACGCAGTATTTT. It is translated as CASSGRGSTDTQYF.

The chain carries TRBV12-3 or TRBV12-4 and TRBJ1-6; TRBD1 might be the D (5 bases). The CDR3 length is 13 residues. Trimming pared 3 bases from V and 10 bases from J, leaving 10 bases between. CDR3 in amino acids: CASSFGTGSPLHF. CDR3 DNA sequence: TGTGCCAGCAGTTTCGGGACGGGATCACCCCTCCACTTT.

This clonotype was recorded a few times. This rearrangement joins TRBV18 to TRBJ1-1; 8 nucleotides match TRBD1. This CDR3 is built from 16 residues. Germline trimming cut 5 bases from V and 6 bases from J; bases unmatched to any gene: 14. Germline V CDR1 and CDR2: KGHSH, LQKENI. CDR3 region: CASSTRTGMHRAEAFF. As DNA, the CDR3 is TGTGCCAGCTCAACCCGGACAGGGATGCACAGGGCTGAAGCTTTCTTT.

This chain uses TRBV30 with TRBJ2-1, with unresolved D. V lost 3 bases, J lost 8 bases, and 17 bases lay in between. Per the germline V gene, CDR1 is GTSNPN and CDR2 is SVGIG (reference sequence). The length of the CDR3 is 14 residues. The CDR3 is CAWSQGSGFDEQFF. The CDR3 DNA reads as TGTGCCTGGAGCCAAGGGTCGGGTTTCGATGAGCAGTTCTTC.

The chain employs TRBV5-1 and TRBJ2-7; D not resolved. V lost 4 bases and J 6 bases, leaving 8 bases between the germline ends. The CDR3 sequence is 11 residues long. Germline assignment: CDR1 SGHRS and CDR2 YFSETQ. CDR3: CASSGPGEQYF. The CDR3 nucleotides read TGCGCCAGCAGCGGGCCCGGCGAGCAGTACTTC.

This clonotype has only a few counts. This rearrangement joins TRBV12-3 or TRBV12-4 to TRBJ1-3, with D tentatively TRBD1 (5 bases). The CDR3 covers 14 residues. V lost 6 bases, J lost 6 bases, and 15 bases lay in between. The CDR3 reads CASSHQGSINTIYF. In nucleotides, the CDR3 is TGTGCCAGCAGCCATCAGGGTAGCATAAACACCATATATTTT.

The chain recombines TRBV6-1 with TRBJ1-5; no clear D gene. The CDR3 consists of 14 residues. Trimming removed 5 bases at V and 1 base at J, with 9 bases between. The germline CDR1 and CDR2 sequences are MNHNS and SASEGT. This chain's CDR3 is CASSLGRSNQPQHF. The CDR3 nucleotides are TGTGCCAGCAGTCTGGGTAGGAGCAATCAGCCCCAGCATTTT.

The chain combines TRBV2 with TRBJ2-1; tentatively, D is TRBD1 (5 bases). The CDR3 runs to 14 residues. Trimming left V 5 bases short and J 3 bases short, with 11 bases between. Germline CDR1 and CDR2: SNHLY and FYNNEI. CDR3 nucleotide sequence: TGTGCCAGCAGTCCTAATCAGGGCTACAATGAGCAGTTCTTC. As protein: CASSPNQGYNEQFF.

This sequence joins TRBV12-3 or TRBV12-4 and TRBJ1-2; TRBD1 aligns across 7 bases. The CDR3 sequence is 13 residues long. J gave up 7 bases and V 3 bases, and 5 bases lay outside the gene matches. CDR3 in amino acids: CASSLIDRAGYTF. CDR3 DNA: TGTGCCAGCAGTTTGATCGACAGGGCTGGCTACACCTTC.

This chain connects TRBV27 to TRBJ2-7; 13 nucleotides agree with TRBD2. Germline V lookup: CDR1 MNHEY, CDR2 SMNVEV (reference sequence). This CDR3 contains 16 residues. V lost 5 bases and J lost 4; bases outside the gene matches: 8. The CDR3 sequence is CASSALTSGGAYEQYF. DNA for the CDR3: TGTGCCAGCAGTGCCCTCACTAGCGGGGGGGCTTACGAGCAGTACTTC.

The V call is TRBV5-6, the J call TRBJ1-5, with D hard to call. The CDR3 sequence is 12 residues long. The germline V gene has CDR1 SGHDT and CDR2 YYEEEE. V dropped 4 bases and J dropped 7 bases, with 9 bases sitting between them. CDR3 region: CASSHSGQPQHF. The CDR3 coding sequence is TGTGCCAGCAGCCACTCTGGACAGCCCCAGCATTTT.

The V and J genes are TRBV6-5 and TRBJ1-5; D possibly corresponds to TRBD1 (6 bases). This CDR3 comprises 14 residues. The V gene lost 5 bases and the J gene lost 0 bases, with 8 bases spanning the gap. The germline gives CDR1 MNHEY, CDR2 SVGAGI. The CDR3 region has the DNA TGTGCCAGCAGTCGGACAGCTAGCAATCAGCCCCAGCATTTT. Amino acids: CASSRTASNQPQHF.

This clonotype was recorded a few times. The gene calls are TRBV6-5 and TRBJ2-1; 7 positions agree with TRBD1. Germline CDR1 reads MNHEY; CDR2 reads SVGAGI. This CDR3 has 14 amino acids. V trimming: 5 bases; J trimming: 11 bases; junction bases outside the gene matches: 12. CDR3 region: CASSEPGQWKKQFF. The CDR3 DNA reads TGTGCCAGCAGTGAACCGGGACAGTGGAAGAAGCAGTTCTTC.

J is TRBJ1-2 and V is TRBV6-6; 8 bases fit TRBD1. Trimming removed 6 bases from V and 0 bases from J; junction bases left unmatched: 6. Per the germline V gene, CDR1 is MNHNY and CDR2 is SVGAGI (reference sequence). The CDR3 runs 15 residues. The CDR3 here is CASRETGGANYGYTF. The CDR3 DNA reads TGTGCCAGCAGAGAAACAGGGGGAGCTAACTATGGCTACACCTTC.

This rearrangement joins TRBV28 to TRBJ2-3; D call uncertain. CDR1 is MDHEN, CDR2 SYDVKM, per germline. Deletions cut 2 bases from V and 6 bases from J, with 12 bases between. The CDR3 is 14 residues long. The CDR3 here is CASSLRGPRDTQYF. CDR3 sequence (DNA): TGTGCCAGCAGTTTAAGAGGTCCTAGGGATACGCAGTATTTT.

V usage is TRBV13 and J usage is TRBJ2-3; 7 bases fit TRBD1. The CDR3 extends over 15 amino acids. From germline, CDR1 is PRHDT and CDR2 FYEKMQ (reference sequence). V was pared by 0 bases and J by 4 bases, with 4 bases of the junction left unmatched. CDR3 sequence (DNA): TGTGCCAGCAGCTTAGGACAGGGGCATTCAGATACGCAGTATTTT. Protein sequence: CASSLGQGHSDTQYF.

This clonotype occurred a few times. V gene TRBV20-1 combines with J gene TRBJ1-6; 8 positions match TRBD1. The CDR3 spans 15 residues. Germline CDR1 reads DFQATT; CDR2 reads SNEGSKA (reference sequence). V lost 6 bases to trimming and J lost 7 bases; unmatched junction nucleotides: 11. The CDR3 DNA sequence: TGCAGTGCGAGGGGACAGGAGGTTTTGAATTCACCCCTCCACTTT. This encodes CSARGQEVLNSPLHF.

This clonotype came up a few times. The CDR3 loop reads CASSPLRLAGGKETQYF. DNA of the CDR3: TGTGCCAGCAGCCCCCTTCGGCTAGCGGGGGGAAAAGAGACCCAGTACTTC. The chain couples TRBV7-9 to TRBJ2-5; 11 bases fit TRBD2. In germline, CDR1 is SEHNR, CDR2 FQNEAQ (reference sequence). This CDR3 has 17 amino acids. Trimming cost V 5 bases and J 3 bases; bases outside gene matches: 11.

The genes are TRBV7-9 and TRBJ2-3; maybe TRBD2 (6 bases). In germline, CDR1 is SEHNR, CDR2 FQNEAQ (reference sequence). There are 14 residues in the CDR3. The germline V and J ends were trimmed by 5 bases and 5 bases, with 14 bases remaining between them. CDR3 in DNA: TGTGCCAGCAGCCCCATGGGAGGAGGAGATACGCAGTATTTT. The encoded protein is CASSPMGGGDTQYF.

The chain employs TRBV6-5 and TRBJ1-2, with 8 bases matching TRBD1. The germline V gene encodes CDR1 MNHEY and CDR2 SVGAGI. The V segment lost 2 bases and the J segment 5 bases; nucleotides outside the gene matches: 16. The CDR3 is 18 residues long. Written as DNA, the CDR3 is TGTGCCAGCAGTTACCGAAGCCTCGACAGGGGCCTACCATATGGCTACACCTTC. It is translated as CASSYRSLDRGLPYGYTF.

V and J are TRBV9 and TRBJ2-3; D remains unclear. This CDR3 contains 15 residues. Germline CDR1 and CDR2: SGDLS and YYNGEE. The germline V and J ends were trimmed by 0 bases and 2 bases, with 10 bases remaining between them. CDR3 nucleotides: TGTGCCAGCAGCGTAGGGCCACCTCTCACAGATACGCAGTATTTT. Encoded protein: CASSVGPPLTDTQYF.

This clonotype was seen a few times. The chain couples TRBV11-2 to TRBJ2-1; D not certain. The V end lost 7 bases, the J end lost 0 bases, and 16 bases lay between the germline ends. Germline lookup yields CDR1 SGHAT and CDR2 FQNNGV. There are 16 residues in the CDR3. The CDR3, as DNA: TGTGCCAGCACCTTGGATCCTTTGAGCTCCTACAATGAGCAGTTCTTC. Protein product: CASTLDPLSSYNEQFF.

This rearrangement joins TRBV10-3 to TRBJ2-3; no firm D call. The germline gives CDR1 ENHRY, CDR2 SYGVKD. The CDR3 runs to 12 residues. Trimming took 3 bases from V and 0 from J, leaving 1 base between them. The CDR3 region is CAISDSTDTQYF. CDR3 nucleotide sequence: TGTGCCATCAGTGACAGCACAGATACGCAGTATTTT.

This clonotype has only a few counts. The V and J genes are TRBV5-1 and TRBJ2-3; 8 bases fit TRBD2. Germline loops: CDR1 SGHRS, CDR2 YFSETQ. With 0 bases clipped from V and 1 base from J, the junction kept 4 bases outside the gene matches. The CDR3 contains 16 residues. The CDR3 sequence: CASSLEMTSGTDTQYF. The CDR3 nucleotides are TGCGCCAGCAGCTTGGAGATGACTAGCGGCACAGATACGCAGTATTTT.

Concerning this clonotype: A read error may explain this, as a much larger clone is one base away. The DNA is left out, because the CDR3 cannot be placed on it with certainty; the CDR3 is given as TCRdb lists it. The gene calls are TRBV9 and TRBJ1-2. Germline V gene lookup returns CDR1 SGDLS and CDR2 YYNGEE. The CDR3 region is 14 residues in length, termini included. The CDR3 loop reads CASSSTQVGDGNTF.

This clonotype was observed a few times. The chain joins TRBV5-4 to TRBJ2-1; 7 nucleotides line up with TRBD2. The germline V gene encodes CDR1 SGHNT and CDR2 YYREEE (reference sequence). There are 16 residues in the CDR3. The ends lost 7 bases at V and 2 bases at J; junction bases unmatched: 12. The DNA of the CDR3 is TGTGCCAGCGGTTCCCAGTGGGGGAGGGCCTACAATGAGCAGTTCTTC. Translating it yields CASGSQWGRAYNEQFF.

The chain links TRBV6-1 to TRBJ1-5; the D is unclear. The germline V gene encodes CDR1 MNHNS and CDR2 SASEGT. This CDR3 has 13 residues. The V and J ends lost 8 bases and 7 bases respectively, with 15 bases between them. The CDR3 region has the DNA TGTGCCAGCCGAATCCCCAGTGGGCAGCCCCAGCATTTT. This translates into CASRIPSGQPQHF.